Given below is one T cell receptor (beta chain) in context. The data belong to a study of blood T cell repertoires in COVID-19. Whole-study context: The United States, Italy and Spain were the sources of the acute and convalescent COVID-19 samples. T cells, B-cell-depleted T cells, or PBMCs provided the cDNA or gDNA that served as material.

Per the study methods: Amplified reference gene primers provided the basis for estimating nucleated cell counts. Measured with immunoSEQ multiplex PCR; TCRdb has only the in-frame clones, and not every one. V, J and clone size are taken as reported in that table, and D and trimming were inferred from the DNA itself. The sample yields about 15,000 clones, roughly 85% seen once. The V gene's germline CDR1 is MNHNY and CDR2 SVGAGI (reference sequence). V was clipped by 6 bases and J by 3 bases; unmatched bases: 6. CDR3 size: 14 residues. Sequences were obtained from peripheral blood. The receptor's source is a human donor with active COVID-19. The donor label of this sample is uncertain. This chain joins TRBV6-6 and TRBJ1-2; 8 nucleotides match TRBD1. The CDR3 loop reads CASRKQGDYYGYTF. CDR3 sequence (DNA): TGTGCCAGCAGGAAACAGGGGGATTACTATGGCTACACCTTC.